Below, one T cell receptor (beta chain) is given with its context. No antigen is known for it. V lost 6 bases and J 1 base, leaving 12 bases between the germline ends. Germline CDR1 and CDR2: MNHNS and SASEGT. The CDR3 is 14 residues long. The sample is drawn from a study of CD8 T cells in ankylosing spondylitis. Findings of the study overall: Enrichment of disease-linked clones was reportedly significant in matched ankylosing spondylitis synovial fluid. A motif in TCR beta, a set of about 8 highly homologous variants, appeared characteristic of ankylosing spondylitis blood. Disease-associated clonotypes exhibited CD8+ identity and were relatively infrequent in peripheral blood.

Library preparation for TCR beta used quantitative 5'-RACE with molecular barcodes. MiXCR was run by TCRdb on the 5' RACE reads, yielding one entry per CDR3 protein. The profile shows roughly 440,000 distinct CDR3 sequences, approximately 17% of them singletons. This chain joins TRBV6-1 and TRBJ1-1, with unresolved D. The origin of this receptor is a male donor with ankylosing spondylitis. The sequenced material came from blood, either unsorted or a sorted T cell fraction (not recorded which). CDR3: CASSTGGPNTEAFF. As DNA, the CDR3 is TGTGCCAGCAGCACGGGTGGGCCGAACACTGAAGCTTTCTTT.